This T cell receptor beta chain originates from a study of long-term antiretroviral therapy in people with HIV. Study-wide findings and caveats: CDR3 lengths in HIV samples spanned a narrower range than controls. Before ART, certain clones expanded, and these dominated the repertoire at all time points. Post-ART samples showed increased diversity that remained below transplant donor control levels. Possibly under older ART regimens, blood was drawn between about 2003 and 2018.

The CDR3 sequence is 16 residues long. V was pared by 6 bases and J by 7 bases, with 11 bases of the junction left unmatched. Germline CDR1 and CDR2: MGHDK and SYGVNS. Samples were assayed with immunoSEQ v3.0 at survey level. Sequencing used immunoSEQ multiplex PCR; TCRdb keeps in-frame clones, though not all of them. The sample carries some 20,000 clones, over 75% recorded once. Comments on this clone: What it binds is unknown.

V usage is TRBV25-1 and J usage is TRBJ2-1; 11 bases fit TRBD1. The sequence was collected from a middle-aged woman with HIV. Sequencing was performed on unsorted PBMCs, taken at the start of antiretroviral therapy, before treatment. CDR3 sequence reads: CASRSQGQGAHNEQFF. DNA for the CDR3: TGTGCCAGCAGGTCCCAAGGACAGGGGGCTCATAATGAGCAGTTCTTC.